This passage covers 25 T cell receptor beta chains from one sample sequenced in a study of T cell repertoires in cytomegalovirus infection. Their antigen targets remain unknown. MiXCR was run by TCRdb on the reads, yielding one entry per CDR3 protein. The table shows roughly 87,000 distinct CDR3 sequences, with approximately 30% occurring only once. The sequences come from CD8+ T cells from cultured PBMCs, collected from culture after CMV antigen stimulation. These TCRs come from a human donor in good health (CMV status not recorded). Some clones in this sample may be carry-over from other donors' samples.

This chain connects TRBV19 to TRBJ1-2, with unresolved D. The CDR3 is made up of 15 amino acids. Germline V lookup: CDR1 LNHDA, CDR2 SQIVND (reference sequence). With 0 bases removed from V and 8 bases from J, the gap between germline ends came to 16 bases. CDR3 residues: CASSIDLWSVGGYTF. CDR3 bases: TGTGCCAGTAGTATAGATCTCTGGTCAGTCGGCGGCTACACCTTC.

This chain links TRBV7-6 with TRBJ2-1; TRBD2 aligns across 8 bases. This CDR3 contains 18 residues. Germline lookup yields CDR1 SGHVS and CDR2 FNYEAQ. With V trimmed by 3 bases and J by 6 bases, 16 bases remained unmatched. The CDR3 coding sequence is TGTGCCAGCAGCTTGGTAGCGGGGACGCCCCCCACAATCAATGAGCAGTTCTTC. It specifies CASSLVAGTPPTINEQFF.

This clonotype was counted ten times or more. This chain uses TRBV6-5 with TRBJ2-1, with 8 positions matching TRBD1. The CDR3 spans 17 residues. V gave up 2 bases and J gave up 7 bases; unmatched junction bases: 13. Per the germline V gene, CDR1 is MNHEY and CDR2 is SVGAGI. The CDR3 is CASSYQRGTGNLNEQFF. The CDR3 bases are TGTGCCAGCAGTTACCAGCGAGGGACAGGAAACCTTAATGAGCAGTTCTTC.

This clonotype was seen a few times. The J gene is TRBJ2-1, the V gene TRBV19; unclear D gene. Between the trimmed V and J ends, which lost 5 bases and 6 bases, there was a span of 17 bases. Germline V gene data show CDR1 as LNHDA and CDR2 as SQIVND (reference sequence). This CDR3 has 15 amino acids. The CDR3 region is CASSLTPPPANEQFF. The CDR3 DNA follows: TGTGCCAGTAGTTTGACTCCACCCCCGGCCAATGAGCAGTTCTTC.

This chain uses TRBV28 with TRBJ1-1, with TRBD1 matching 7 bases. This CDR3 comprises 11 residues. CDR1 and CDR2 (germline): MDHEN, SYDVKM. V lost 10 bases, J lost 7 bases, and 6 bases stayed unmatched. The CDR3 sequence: CATRQGVEAFF. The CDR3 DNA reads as TGTGCCACTCGACAGGGCGTTGAAGCTTTCTTT. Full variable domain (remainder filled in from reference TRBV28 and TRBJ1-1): DVKVTQSSRYLVKRTGEKVFLECVQDMDHENMFWYRQDPGLGLRLIYFSYDVKMKEKGDIPEGYSVSREKKERFSLILESASTNQTSMYLCATRQGVEAFFGQGTRLTVV.

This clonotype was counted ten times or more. The CDR3 sequence: CASSLISVGGYEQYF. The CDR3 nucleotides read TGTGCCAGCAGCTTAATCTCAGTTGGGGGCTACGAGCAGTACTTC. The rearrangement links TRBV7-2 to TRBJ2-7; D could derive from TRBD1 or TRBD2 (5 bases each). Germline CDR1 reads SGHTA; CDR2 reads FQGNSA. The CDR3 loop spans 15 amino acids. Trimming took off 2 bases at V and 3 bases at J, with 14 bases between the two ends. Based on the CDR3 plus reference TRBV7-2 and TRBJ2-7, the full variable domain is GAGVSQSPSNKVTEKGKDVELRCDPISGHTALYWYRQSLGQGLEFLIYFQGNSAPDKSGLPSDRFSAERTGGSVSTLTIQRTQQEDSAVYLCASSLISVGGYEQYFGPGTRLTVT.

CDR3 nucleotide sequence: TGCGCCAGCAGCCAAGTTGAAGGGAATTATCAGCCCCAGCATTTT. Residues: CASSQVEGNYQPQHF. The J gene is TRBJ1-5, the V gene TRBV4-1; D uncertain. V gave up 1 base and J gave up 5 bases, with 12 bases separating them. This CDR3 is 15 amino acids long. Germline loops: CDR1 MGHRA, CDR2 YSYEKL.

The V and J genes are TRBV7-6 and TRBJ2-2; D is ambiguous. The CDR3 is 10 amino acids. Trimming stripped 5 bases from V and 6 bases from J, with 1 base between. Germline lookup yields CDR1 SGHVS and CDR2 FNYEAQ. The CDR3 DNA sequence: TGTGCCAGCAGCCCCGGGGAGCTGTTTTTT. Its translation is CASSPGELFF.

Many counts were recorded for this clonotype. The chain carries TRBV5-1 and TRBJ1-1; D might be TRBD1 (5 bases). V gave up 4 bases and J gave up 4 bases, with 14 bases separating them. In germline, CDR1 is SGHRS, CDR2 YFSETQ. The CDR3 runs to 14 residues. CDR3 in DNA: TGCGCCAGCAGCCCGGGGGTGGAGCCCACTGAAGCTTTCTTT. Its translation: CASSPGVEPTEAFF.

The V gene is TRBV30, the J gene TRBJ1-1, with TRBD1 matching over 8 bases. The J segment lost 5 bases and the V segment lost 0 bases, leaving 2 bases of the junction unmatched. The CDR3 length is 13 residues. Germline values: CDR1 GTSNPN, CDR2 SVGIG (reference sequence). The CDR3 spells CAWSVTGGTEAFF. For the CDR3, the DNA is TGTGCCTGGAGTGTAACAGGGGGGACTGAAGCTTTCTTT.

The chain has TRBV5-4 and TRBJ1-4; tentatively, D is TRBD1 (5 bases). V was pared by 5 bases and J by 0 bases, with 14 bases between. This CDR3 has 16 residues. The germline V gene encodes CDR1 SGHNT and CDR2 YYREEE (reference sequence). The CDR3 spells CASSLWGDATNEKLFF. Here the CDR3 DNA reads TGTGCCAGCAGTTTGTGGGGGGATGCAACTAATGAAAAACTGTTTTTT.

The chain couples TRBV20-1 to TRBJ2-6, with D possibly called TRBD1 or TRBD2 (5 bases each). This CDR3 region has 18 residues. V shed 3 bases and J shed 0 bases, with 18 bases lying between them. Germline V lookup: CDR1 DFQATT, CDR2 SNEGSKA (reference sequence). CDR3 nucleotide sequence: TGCAGTGCTAGTAACCAGGGAGTCCATTTCTCTGGGGCCAACGTCCTGACTTTC. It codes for CSASNQGVHFSGANVLTF.

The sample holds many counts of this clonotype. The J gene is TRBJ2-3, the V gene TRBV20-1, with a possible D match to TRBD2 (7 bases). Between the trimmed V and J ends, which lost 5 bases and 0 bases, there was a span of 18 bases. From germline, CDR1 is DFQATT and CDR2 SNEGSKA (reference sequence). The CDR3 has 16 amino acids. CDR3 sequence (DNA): TGCAGTGCTCAAGGGGGGGCGATACCTAGCACAGATACGCAGTATTTT. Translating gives CSAQGGAIPSTDTQYF.

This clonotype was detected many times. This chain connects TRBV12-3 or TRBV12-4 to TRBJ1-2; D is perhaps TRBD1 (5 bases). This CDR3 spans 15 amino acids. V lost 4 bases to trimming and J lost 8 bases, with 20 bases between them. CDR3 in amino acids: CASSSGLGDGQGYTF. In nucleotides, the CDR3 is TGTGCCAGCAGTTCCGGACTAGGGGATGGCCAGGGCTACACCTTC.

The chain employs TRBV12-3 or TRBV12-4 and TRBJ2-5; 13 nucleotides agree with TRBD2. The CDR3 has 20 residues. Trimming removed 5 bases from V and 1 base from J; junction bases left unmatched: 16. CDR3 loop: CASSTRLAGGLTTFQETQYF. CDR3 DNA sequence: TGTGCCAGCAGTACAAGACTAGCGGGGGGCCTGACCACCTTCCAAGAGACCCAGTACTTC.

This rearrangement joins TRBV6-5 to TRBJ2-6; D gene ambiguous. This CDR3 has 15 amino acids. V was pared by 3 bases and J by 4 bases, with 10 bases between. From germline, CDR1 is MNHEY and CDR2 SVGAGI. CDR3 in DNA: TGTGCCAGCAGTTATCAGGTACCCGGGGCCAACGTCCTGACTTTC. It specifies CASSYQVPGANVLTF.

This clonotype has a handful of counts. CDR3 bases: TGTGCCAGCAGTCCCTCGGGGGACCTCACCGGGGAGCTGTTTTTT. Translated: CASSPSGDLTGELFF. V is TRBV7-4 and J is TRBJ2-2; a possible D gene is TRBD2 (6 bases). This CDR3 contains 15 residues. Per germline, CDR1 SGHVT and CDR2 SQSDAQ. Deletions cut 6 bases from V and 4 bases from J, with 15 bases between.

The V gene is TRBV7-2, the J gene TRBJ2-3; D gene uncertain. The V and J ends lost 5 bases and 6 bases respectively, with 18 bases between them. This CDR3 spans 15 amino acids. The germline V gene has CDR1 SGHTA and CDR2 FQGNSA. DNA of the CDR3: TGTGCCAGCAGCGAAGGGCTACTTACTCCCGATACGCAGTATTTT. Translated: CASSEGLLTPDTQYF.

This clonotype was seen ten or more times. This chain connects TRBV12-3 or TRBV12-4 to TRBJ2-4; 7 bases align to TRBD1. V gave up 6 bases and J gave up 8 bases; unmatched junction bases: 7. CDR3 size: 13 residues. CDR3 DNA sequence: TGTGCCAGCAGCATGACAGGGAAGGACATTCAGTACTTC. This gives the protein CASSMTGKDIQYF.

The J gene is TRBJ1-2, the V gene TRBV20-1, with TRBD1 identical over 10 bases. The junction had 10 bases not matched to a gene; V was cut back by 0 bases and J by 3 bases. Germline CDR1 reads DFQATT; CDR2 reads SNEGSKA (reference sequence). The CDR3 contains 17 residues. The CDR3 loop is CSARDIDGTGVHYGYTF. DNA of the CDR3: TGCAGTGCTAGAGATATTGATGGGACAGGGGTTCACTATGGCTACACCTTC.

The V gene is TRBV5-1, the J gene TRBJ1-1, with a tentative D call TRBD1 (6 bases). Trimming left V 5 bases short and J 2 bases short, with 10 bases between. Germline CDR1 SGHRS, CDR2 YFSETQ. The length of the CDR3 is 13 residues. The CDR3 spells CASSGQTNTEAFF. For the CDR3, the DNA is TGCGCCAGCAGTGGACAGACCAACACTGAAGCTTTCTTT.

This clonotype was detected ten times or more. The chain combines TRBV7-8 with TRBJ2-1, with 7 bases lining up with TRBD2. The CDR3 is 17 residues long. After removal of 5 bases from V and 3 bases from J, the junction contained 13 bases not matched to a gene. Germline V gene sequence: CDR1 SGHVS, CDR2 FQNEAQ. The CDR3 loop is CASSPHVGGDFYNEQFF. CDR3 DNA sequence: TGTGCCAGCAGCCCCCACGTGGGGGGGGACTTCTACAATGAGCAGTTCTTC.

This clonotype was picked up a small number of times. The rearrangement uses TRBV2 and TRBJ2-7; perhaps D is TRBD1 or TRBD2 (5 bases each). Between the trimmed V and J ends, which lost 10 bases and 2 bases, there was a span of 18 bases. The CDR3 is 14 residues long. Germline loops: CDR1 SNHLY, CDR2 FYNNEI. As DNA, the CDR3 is TGTGCCACCCTTAGGGACCGCCAAACCTACGAGCAGTACTTC. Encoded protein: CATLRDRQTYEQYF.

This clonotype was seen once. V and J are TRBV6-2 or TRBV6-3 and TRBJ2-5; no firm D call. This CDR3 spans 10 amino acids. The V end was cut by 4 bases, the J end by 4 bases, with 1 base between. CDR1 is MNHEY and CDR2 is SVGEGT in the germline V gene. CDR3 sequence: CASSSETQYF. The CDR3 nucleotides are TGTGCCAGCAGTTCAGAGACCCAGTACTTC.

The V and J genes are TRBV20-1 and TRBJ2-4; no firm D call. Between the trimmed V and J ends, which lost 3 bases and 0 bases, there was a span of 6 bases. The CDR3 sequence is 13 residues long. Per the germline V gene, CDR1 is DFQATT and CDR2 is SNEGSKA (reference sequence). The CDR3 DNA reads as TGCAGTGCTAGGGTGGAAGCCAAAAACATTCAGTACTTC. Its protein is CSARVEAKNIQYF.